This TCR beta chain was documented in a study of metastatic and nonmetastatic thyroid tumors. This clone was seen a handful of times. Given a much more abundant clone one base away, this may be a read error. Authors' processing steps: A classifier for distant metastasis in papillary thyroid cancer was constructed using CDR3 differences observed across clinicopathological groups. TCRdb reanalyzed the PCR reads with MiXCR. The V and J calls reflect TCRdb's pipeline rather than the authors' work. The top ten hold approximately 5.5% of the sample, which has 20,000 to 25,000 clones, about a quarter seen once. Germline lookup yields CDR1 ENHRY and CDR2 SYGVKD. V dropped 10 bases and J dropped 7 bases, with 16 bases sitting between them. CDR3 length: 13 amino acids. Thyroid surgery took place with no prior treatment in any patient.

Input material: tumor tissue. The clonotype comes from a female donor with papillary thyroid cancer or a benign thyroid nodule (not recorded which). Some clones in this sample may be carry-over from other donors' samples. This rearrangement joins TRBV10-3 to TRBJ2-2; tentatively, D is TRBD1 (6 bases). The CDR3 sequence: CANRLQGGGELFF. The CDR3 nucleotides are TGTGCCAACCGTCTACAGGGCGGCGGGGAGCTGTTTTTT.